This entry features one TCR beta chain sequence. Its antigen remains unidentified. No base quality information exists; no much larger clone differs at one position. The data stem from a study of T cell responses to AZD1222 COVID-19 vaccine (dated by TCRdb to the early 2020s). Context from the whole study: AZD1222 recipients whose second dose came at about 4 weeks and those whose second dose came at about 12 weeks were combined into one group, since spike-specific TCR depth and breadth did not differ between the two schedules. Trial participants were enrolled by age into 18-55, 56-69 and 70-plus year subgroups, with around 150, 28 and 57 TCR-sequenced participants respectively. TCR sequencing was performed for about 250 trial participants, of whom about 200 were given two doses of AZD1222 and roughly 25 were given two doses of MenACWY control vaccine.

Results and caveats for the whole study, not just this receptor: Conclusions about previously exposed vaccinees were limited because only 5 or 6 AZD1222 recipients were SARS-CoV-2 seropositive at baseline. Because no samples from the day 14 peak response were available, repertoires could be characterized only after the peak T cell response. CD4 TCRs associated with the vaccine covered the entire spike protein, and the dominant responses were in regions 160-218 and 743-854. Reportedly, almost half of the unique spike-specific TCRs recognized epitopes lying outside the regions that are mutated in the B.1.351 and B.1.1.7 variants. Participants were mostly white British and included more females than males, and it was suggested by the authors that clonal diversity may have been underestimated. The 56-69-year group was small, and its depth increase did not reach significance, likely because of low power. After two AZD1222 doses, both the breadth and the depth of spike-specific TCRs were significantly higher than at day 0 and than in MenACWY recipients.

The time point label, as the study defines it: baseline before first vaccination. Vaccinee samples came from UK trials COV001 and COV002, including a single-blind randomized controlled phase 2/3 trial of AZD1222 (ChAdOx1 nCoV-19) in healthy adults. For TCRbeta chain sequencing, PBMC samples were collected from trial participants at day 0 and at day 28 after the second dose. V is cut by 11 bases and J by 5 bases, and the space between the germline ends is 12 bases. CDR3 length: 12 amino acids, cysteine to phenylalanine. Of all the DNA, just the CDR3 is kept, 36 bases in frame from base 1. The CDR1 and CDR2 encoded by the germline V gene are SNHLY and FYNNEI. The CDR3 regions of human TCRbeta chains were subjected to immunosequencing. The original methods were these. TCRs in the repertoires were matched against a reference library of SARS-CoV-2-specific TCRs that had been generated with the MIRA antigen-specificity platform. Breadth meant the fraction of unique TCRs that were SARS-CoV-2-associated, whereas depth meant the fraction of total T cells that were SARS-CoV-2-associated. Each spike-specific TCR was assigned to its reactive spike region and to a CD4 or CD8 class using the MIRA data. Log10-transformed breadth and depth values were compared by one-way ANOVA with Sidak's multiple comparisons tests. As stored in TCRdb, this immuneACCESS dataset retains in-frame rearrangements with V and J assigned. A fraction of the clones does not appear; measured against another copy, unresolved V genes explain less than half of the discrepancy, and the remainder lacks a known reason. The V and J calls and clone size are taken from that table; D and trimming were inferred from the DNA. The sample includes about 120,000 clones, with around 94% observed a single time. The ten top clones hold under 3.5% of the sample.

This receptor was obtained from an adult in good health. The source material was peripheral blood, sampled on day 0 of AZD1222 vaccination. This receptor chain uses TRBV2 and TRBJ2-2; TRBD2 is possibly the D segment (6 matching bases). CDR3 protein: CALNGGTGELFF. The nucleotides are TGTGCCCTCAATGGGGGGACCGGGGAGCTGTTTTTT. The full variable domain, with segments outside the CDR3 supplied by the reference TRBV2 and TRBJ2-2 proteins, appears as EPEVTQTPSHQVTQMGQEVILRCVPISNHLYFYWYRQILGQKVEFLVSFYNNEISEKSEIFDDQFSVERPDGSNFTLKIRSTKLEDSAMYFCALNGGTGELFFGEGSRLTVL.